This record concerns one T cell receptor (beta chain) sequence. Antigen specificity is unknown. This specimen belongs to a study of vaccination effects on CD4 cells after COVID-19. The authors isolated CD4+ T cells after around nine days of culture. TCRdb's table, derived via immunoSEQ multiplex PCR, lists solely in-frame clones and lacks some. Of more than 45,000 clones listed, 65% to 80% are singletons. The sample consisted of CD4+ T cells from PBMCs cultured without peptide, taken before COVID-19 vaccination. The TCR was taken from a human donor who received a COVID-19 vaccine.

CDR3: CASSLRWTTEAFF. DNA of the CDR3: TGTGCCAGCAGTTTACGATGGACCACTGAAGCTTTCTTT. The chain carries TRBV27 and TRBJ1-1; D gene unclear. This CDR3 contains 13 residues. The germline V gene has CDR1 MNHEY and CDR2 SMNVEV (reference sequence). Trimming cost V 2 bases and J 4 bases, with 8 bases left between them.